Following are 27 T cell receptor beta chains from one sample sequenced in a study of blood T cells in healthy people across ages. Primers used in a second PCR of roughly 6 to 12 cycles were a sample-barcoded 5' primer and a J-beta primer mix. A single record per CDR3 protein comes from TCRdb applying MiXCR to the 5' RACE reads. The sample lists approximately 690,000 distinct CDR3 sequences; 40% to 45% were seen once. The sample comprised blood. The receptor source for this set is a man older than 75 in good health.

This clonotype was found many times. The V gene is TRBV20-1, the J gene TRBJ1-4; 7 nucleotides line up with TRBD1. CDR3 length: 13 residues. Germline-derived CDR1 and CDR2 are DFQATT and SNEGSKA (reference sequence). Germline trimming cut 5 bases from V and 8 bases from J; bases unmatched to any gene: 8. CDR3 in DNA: TGCAGTGCTGTAGACAGGGTAGGAGAAAAACTGTTTTTT. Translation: CSAVDRVGEKLFF.

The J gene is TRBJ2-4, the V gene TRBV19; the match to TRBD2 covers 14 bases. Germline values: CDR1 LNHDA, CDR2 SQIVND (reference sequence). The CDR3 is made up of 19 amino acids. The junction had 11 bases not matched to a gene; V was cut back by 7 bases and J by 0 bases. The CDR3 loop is CASKLGGLAGVGAKNIQYF. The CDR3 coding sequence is TGTGCCAGTAAATTGGGGGGACTAGCGGGAGTTGGAGCCAAAAACATTCAGTACTTC.

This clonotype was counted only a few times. In DNA, the CDR3 is TGTGCCAGCACCTCCAGGACAGGGTCCACCGGGGAGCTGTTTTTT. Its protein is CASTSRTGSTGELFF. This chain links TRBV11-3 with TRBJ2-2; 8 bases fit TRBD1. Germline V lookup: CDR1 SGHNT, CDR2 YENEEA. The junction had 8 bases not matched to a gene; V was cut back by 7 bases and J by 4 bases. The CDR3 consists of 15 residues.

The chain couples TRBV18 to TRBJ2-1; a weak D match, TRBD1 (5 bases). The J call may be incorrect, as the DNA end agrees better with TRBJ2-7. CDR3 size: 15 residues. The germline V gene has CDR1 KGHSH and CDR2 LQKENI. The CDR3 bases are TGTGCCAGCTCTGTTGGGGCATCATCCTACAATGAGCAGTACTTC. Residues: CASSVGASSYNEQYF.

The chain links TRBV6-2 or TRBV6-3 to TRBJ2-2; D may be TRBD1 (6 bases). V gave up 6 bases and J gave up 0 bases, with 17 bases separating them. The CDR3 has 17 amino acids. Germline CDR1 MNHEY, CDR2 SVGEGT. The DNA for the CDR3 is TGTGCCAGCAGCCGGGACAACAGGAGAGCGAACACCGGGGAGCTGTTTTTT. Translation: CASSRDNRRANTGELFF.

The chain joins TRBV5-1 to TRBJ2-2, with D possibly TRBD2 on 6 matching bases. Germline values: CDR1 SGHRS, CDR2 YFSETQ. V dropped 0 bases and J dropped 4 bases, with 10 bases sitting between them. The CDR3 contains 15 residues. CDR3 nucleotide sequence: TGCGCCAGCAGCTTGGTGCAGGGAGGCACCGGGGAGCTGTTTTTT. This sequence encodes CASSLVQGGTGELFF.

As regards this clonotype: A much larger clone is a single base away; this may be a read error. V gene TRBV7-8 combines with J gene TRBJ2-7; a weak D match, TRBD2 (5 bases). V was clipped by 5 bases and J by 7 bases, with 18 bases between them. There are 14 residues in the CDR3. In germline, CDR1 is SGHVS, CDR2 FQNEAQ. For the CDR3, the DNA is TGTGCCAGCAGCAAATACGGACTCGCCGGGGAGCAGTACTTC. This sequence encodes CASSKYGLAGEQYF.

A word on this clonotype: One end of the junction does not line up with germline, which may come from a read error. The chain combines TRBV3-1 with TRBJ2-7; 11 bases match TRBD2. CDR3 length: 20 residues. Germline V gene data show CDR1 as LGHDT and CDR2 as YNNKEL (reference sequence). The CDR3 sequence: CASNQGQGGFTSGRPYEQYF. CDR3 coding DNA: TGTGCCAGCAACCAAGGGCAAGGAGGTTTCACTAGCGGGAGACCCTACGAGCAGTACTTC.

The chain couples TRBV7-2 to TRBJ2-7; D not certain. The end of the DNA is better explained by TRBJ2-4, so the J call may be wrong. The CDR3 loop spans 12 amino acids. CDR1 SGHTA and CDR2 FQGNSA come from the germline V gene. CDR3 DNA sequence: TGTGCCAGCAGCTTAGACGAGAGCATTCAGTACTTC. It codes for CASSLDESIQYF.

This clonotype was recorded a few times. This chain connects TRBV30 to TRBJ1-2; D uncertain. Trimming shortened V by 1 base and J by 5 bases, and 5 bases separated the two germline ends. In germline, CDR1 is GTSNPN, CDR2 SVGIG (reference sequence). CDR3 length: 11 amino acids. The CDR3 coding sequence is TGTGCCTGGAGTGAACAGTATGGCTACACCTTC. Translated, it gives CAWSEQYGYTF.

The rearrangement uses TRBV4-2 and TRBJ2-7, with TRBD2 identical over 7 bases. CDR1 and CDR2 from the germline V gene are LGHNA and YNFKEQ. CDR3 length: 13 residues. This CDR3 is CATSGGQTYEQYF. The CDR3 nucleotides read TGTGCGACCTCGGGAGGTCAAACCTACGAGCAGTACTTC.

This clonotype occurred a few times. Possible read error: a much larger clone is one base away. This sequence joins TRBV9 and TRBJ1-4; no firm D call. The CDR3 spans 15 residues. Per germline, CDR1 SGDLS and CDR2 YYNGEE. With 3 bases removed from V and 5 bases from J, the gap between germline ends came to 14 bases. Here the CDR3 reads CASSAVGGPNEKLFF. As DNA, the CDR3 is TGTGCCAGCAGCGCTGTAGGAGGCCCCAATGAAAAACTGTTTTTT.

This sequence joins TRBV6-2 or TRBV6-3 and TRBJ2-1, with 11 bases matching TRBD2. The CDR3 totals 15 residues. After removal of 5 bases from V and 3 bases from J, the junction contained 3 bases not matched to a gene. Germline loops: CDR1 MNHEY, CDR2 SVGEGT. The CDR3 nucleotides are TGTGCCAGCAGTGGGGGACTAGCGGTCTACAATGAGCAGTTCTTC. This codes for CASSGGLAVYNEQFF.

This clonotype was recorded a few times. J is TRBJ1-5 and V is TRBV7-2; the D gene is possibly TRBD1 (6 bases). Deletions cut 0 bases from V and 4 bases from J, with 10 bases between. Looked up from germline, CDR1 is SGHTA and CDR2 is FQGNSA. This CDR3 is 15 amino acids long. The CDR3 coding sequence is TGTGCCAGCAGCTTAGCCGGACAGATTAATCAGCCCCAGCATTTT. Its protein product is CASSLAGQINQPQHF.

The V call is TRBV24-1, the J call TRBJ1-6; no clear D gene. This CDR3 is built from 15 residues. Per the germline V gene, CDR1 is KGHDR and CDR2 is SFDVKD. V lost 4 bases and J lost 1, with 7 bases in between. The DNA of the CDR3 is TGTGCCACCAGTGACGGAAGGTCCTATAATTCACCCCTCCACTTT. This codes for CATSDGRSYNSPLHF.

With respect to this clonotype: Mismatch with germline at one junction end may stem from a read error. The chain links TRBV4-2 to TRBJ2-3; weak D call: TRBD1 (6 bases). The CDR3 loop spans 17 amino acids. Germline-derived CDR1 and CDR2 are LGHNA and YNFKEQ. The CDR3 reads CTSSQSTGLLSTDTQYF. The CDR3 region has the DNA TGTACCAGCAGCCAGTCAACAGGGCTCCTCAGCACAGATACGCAGTATTTT.

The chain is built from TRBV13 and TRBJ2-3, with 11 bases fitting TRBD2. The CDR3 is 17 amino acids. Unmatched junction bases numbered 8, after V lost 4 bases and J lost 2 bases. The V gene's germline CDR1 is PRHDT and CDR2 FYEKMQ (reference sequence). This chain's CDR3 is CASSSLAGGKVTDTQYF. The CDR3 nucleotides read TGTGCCAGCAGCTCTCTAGCGGGGGGAAAAGTCACAGATACGCAGTATTTT.

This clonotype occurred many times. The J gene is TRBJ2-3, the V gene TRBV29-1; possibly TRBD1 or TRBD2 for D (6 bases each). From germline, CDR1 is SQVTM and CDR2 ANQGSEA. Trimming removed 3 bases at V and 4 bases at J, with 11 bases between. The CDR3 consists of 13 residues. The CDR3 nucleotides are TGCAGCGTTGAGGTGGGGGGCGCAGATACGCAGTATTTT. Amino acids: CSVEVGGADTQYF.

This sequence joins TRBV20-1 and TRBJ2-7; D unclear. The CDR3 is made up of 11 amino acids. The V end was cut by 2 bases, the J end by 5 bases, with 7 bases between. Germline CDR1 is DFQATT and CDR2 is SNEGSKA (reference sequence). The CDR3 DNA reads TGCAGTGCTAGACAGGTCCACGAGCAGTACTTC. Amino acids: CSARQVHEQYF.

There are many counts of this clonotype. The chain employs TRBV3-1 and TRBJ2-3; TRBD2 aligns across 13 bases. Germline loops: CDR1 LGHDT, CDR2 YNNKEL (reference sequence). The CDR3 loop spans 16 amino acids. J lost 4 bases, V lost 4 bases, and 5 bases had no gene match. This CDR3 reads CASSPRTSGSPDTQYF. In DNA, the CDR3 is TGTGCCAGCAGCCCTCGGACTAGCGGGAGCCCAGATACGCAGTATTTT.

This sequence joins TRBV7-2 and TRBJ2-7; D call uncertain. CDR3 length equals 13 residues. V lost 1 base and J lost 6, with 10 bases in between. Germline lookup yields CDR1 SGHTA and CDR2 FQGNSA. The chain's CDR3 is CASSLEVRSEQYF. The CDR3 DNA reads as TGTGCCAGCAGCTTAGAGGTTAGAAGCGAGCAGTACTTC.

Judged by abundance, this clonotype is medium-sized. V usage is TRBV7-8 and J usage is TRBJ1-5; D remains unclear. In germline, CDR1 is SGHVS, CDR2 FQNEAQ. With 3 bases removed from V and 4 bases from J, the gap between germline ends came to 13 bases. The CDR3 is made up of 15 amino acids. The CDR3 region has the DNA TGTGCCAGCAGCTTTGAGGCGGCAGGTAATCAGCCCCAGCATTTT. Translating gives CASSFEAAGNQPQHF.

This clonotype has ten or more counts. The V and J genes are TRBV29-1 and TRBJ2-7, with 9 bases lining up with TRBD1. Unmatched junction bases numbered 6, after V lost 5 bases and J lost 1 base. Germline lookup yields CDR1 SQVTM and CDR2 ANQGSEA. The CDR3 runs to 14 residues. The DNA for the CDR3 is TGCAGCGTTACGGGACAGGGAATTTCCTACGAGCAGTACTTC. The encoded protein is CSVTGQGISYEQYF.

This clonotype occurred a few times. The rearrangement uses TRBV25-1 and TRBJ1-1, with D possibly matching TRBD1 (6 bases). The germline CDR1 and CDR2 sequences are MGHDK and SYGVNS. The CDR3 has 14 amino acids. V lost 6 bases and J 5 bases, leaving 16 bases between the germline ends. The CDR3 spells CASRVTGYWTEAFF. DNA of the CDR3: TGTGCCAGCAGGGTGACAGGTTATTGGACTGAAGCTTTCTTT.

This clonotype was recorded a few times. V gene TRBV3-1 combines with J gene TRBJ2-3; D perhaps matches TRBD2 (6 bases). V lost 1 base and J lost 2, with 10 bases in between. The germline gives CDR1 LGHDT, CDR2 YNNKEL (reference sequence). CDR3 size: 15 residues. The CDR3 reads CASSQGGGNTDTQYF. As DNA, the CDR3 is TGTGCCAGCAGCCAAGGGGGAGGAAACACAGATACGCAGTATTTT.

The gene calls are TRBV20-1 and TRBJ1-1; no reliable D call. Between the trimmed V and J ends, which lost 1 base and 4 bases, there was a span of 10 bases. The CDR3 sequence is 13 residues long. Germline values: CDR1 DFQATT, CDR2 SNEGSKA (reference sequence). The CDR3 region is CSARGLQGTEAFF. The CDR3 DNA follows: TGCAGTGCTAGAGGGTTACAAGGCACTGAAGCTTTCTTT.

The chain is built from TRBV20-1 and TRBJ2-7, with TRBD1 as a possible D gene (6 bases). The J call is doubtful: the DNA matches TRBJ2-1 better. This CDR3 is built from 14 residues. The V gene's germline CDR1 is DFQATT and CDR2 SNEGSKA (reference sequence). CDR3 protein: CSAPQGNGFNEQFF. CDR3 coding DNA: TGCAGTGCTCCTCAGGGGAATGGGTTCAATGAGCAGTTCTTC.